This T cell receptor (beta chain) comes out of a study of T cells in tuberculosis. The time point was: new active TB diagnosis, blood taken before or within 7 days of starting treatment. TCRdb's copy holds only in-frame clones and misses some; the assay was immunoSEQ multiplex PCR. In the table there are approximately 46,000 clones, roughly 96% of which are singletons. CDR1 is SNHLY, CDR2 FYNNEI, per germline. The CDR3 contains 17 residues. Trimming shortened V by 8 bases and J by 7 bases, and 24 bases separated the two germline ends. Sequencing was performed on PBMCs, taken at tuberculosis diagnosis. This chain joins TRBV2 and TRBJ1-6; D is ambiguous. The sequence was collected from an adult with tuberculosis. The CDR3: CASDGSVNIRSNSPLHF. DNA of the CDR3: TGTGCCAGCGATGGGAGTGTGAATATTAGAAGCAATTCACCCCTCCACTTT.